The 32 T cell receptor beta chains listed next were all sequenced from one sample in a study of molecular identifiers for immune sequencing clone quantification (dated by TCRdb to 2016 to 2019). The method was PCR. The data were produced on a NextSeq 500. In-frame beta chains were kept once TCRdb had trimmed the public reads at Q25 with fastp and called clones with MiXCR. Each entry merges the rows of one CDR3 protein and shows their most common DNA and genes. Within this sample are over 50,000 distinct CDR3 sequences, with just over 35% of them counted one time only. The top ten clonotypes cover about 3.8% of the sample. The sequencing sample was made of naive CD8+ T cells from blood, with Jurkat cell RNA spiked in. The cell subset or site label corresponds to: FACS-sorted CD8+CD4-CCR7+CD45RA+ naive T cells. The source is a human donor in good health. Some libraries in this study had Jurkat cell RNA spiked in.

The V gene is TRBV20-1, the J gene TRBJ2-1; D unresolved. The CDR3 contains 12 residues. Germline V gene lookup returns CDR1 DFQATT and CDR2 SNEGSKA (reference sequence). The V and J ends lost 3 bases and 3 bases respectively, with 6 bases between them. CDR3 amino acids: CSASGFYNEQFF. The CDR3 DNA follows: TGCAGTGCTAGCGGCTTCTACAATGAGCAGTTCTTC.

The chain joins TRBV14 to TRBJ1-6; unclear D gene. Germline V CDR1 and CDR2: SGHDN, FVKESK. The CDR3 has 13 residues. Trimming left V 4 bases short and J 8 bases short, with 9 bases between. The CDR3 nucleotides read TGTGCCAGCAGCCGTCGCGGAGATTCACCCCTCCACTTT. Its protein product is CASSRRGDSPLHF.

This clonotype was seen a handful of times. The chain carries TRBV24-1 and TRBJ2-7; 9 nucleotides line up with TRBD2. With 3 bases clipped from V and 5 bases from J, the junction kept 10 bases outside the gene matches. Germline CDR1 is KGHDR and CDR2 is SFDVKD. The length of the CDR3 is 16 residues. The CDR3 here is CATSDSSGTSPDEQYF. CDR3 coding DNA: TGTGCCACCAGTGATAGCTCCGGGACTAGCCCGGACGAGCAGTACTTC.

Details on this clonotype: A read error may produce the germline difference seen at one junction end. The genes are TRBV28 and TRBJ1-2, with D hard to call. The CDR3 has 13 amino acids. In germline, CDR1 is MDHEN, CDR2 SYDVKM. CDR3 amino acids: CAGSPATNYGYTF. CDR3 sequence (DNA): TGTGCCGGCAGCCCGGCTACCAACTATGGCTACACCTTC.

Only a few counts were recorded for this clonotype. V and J are TRBV27 and TRBJ2-7; possibly TRBD1 for D (5 bases). The ends were cut back, 8 bases at V and 7 bases at J, with 15 bases in the middle. Per germline, CDR1 MNHEY and CDR2 SMNVEV (reference sequence). The CDR3 is made up of 12 amino acids. The CDR3: CASRTRAGEQYF. DNA of the CDR3: TGTGCCAGCCGGACAAGGGCTGGGGAGCAGTACTTC.

The table lists this clonotype with a few counts. The chain carries TRBV9 and TRBJ1-5; 10 bases line up with TRBD1. The CDR3 length is 14 residues. Trimming at V came to 0 bases and at J to 10 bases, leaving 4 bases not matched to a gene. Germline loops: CDR1 SGDLS, CDR2 YYNGEE. CDR3 DNA sequence: TGTGCCAGCAGCGTAGGGACAGGGGGTTCTCCCCAGCATTTT. It yields the protein CASSVGTGGSPQHF.

The chain couples TRBV9 to TRBJ1-2; 7 nucleotides match TRBD1. This CDR3 region has 15 residues. Unmatched junction bases numbered 2, after V lost 0 bases and J lost 0 bases. The germline CDR1 and CDR2 sequences are SGDLS and YYNGEE. The CDR3 is CASSVGGGTNYGYTF. The CDR3 DNA reads as TGTGCCAGCAGCGTAGGAGGGGGCACTAACTATGGCTACACCTTC.

V and J are TRBV4-3 and TRBJ2-7, with 7 bases identical to TRBD1. With V trimmed by 0 bases and J by 5 bases, 7 bases remained unmatched. CDR1 and CDR2 from the germline V gene are LGHNA and YSLEER. The CDR3 spans 15 residues. CDR3 sequence (DNA): TGCGCCAGCAGCCAAGAAAGGGGGCTTTCCCACGAGCAGTACTTC. Translated, it gives CASSQERGLSHEQYF.

Details on this clonotype: At one boundary the junction diverges from the germline segment, which might be a read error. The chain carries TRBV29-1 and TRBJ2-4; 7 nucleotides agree with TRBD1. CDR1 and CDR2 from the germline V gene are SQVTM and ANQGSEA. The CDR3 consists of 12 residues. CDR3 coding DNA: TGCGGCGTTGAGGGGACAGAGAACATTCAGTACTTC. It is translated as CGVEGTENIQYF.

The gene calls are TRBV9 and TRBJ2-5; D is unclear. This CDR3 spans 15 amino acids. V shed 4 bases and J shed 6 bases, with 19 bases lying between them. CDR1 and CDR2 from the germline V gene are SGDLS and YYNGEE. DNA of the CDR3: TGTGCCAGCAGCTCACATGCATCCCCCGGGCAGACCCAGTACTTC. It yields the protein CASSSHASPGQTQYF.

This clonotype appeared a few times. This chain links TRBV10-3 with TRBJ1-5; D is possibly TRBD1 (6 bases). The CDR3 extends over 15 amino acids. CDR1 is ENHRY and CDR2 is SYGVKD in the germline V gene. The V and J ends lost 0 bases and 9 bases respectively, with 15 bases between them. The CDR3 region has the DNA TGTGCCATCAGTGAGTCGACGGCCCAGGGGTGGCCCCAGCATTTT. It translates to CAISESTAQGWPQHF.

Concerning this clonotype itself: Just one base apart from a much larger clone, this may be a read error. The chain joins TRBV5-1 to TRBJ1-1; unclear D gene. Trimming pared 0 bases from V and 8 bases from J, leaving 8 bases between. CDR3 length: 12 amino acids. CDR1 and CDR2 from the germline V gene are SGHRS and YFSETQ. DNA for the CDR3: TGCGCCAGCAGCTTGGAGGCAGACGAAGCTTTCTTT. This encodes CASSLEADEAFF.

V usage is TRBV29-1 and J usage is TRBJ2-2; D gene unclear. Trimming cost V 3 bases and J 4 bases, with 3 bases left between them. Germline V gene lookup returns CDR1 SQVTM and CDR2 ANQGSEA. This CDR3 region has 11 residues. CDR3 bases: TGCAGCGTTGAGGGCACCGGGGAGCTGTTTTTT. Translation: CSVEGTGELFF.

Points on this clonotype: Because it lacks the conserved phenylalanine or tryptophan at the end, this CDR3 is likely a read error. The chain couples TRBV12-3 or TRBV12-4 to TRBJ1-5; 8 nucleotides match TRBD1. V lost 6 bases, J lost 11 bases, and 18 bases stayed unmatched. The CDR3 sequence is 16 residues long. CDR3 protein: CASRYTGGARLGTQHI. The CDR3 DNA is TGTGCCAGCAGGTACACAGGGGGGGCACGGCTTGGGACCCAGCATATT.

This clonotype appeared a few times. V gene TRBV27 combines with J gene TRBJ2-7; 10 nucleotides align to TRBD1. J was trimmed by 3 bases and V by 7 bases; bases with no gene match: 12. Germline V lookup: CDR1 MNHEY, CDR2 SMNVEV (reference sequence). The CDR3 spans 16 residues. CDR3 sequence reads: CASTGLPGQGFYEQYF. The CDR3 DNA sequence: TGTGCCAGCACTGGTCTGCCGGGACAGGGGTTCTACGAGCAGTACTTC.

This clonotype came up many times. The chain recombines TRBV28 with TRBJ2-7; D may match TRBD1 or TRBD2 (5 bases each). The CDR3 covers 14 residues. Trimming pared 4 bases from V and 3 bases from J, leaving 13 bases between. Germline assignment: CDR1 MDHEN and CDR2 SYDVKM. The CDR3 DNA is TGTGCCAGCAGTTCCGGCCTTGGGGGCTACGAGCAGTACTTC. It encodes CASSSGLGGYEQYF.

This clonotype was seen many times. The chain uses TRBV11-2 and TRBJ2-3, with unresolved D. Germline V lookup: CDR1 SGHAT, CDR2 FQNNGV. V lost 3 bases, J lost 6 bases, and 4 bases lay in between. There are 11 residues in the CDR3. The CDR3 sequence is CASSFGDTQYF. Written as DNA, the CDR3 is TGTGCCAGCAGCTTCGGGGATACGCAGTATTTT. Filled out from reference TRBV11-2 and TRBJ2-3, the complete variable domain reads EAGVAQSPRYKIIEKRQSVAFWCNPISGHATLYWYQQILGQGPKLLIQFQNNGVVDDSQLPKDRFSAERLKGVDSTLKIQPAKLEDSAVYLCASSFGDTQYFGPGTRLTVL.

The V and J genes are TRBV27 and TRBJ2-7; possibly TRBD1 for D (6 bases). V shed 6 bases and J shed 3 bases, with 12 bases lying between them. This CDR3 comprises 13 residues. Germline CDR1 reads MNHEY; CDR2 reads SMNVEV (reference sequence). The CDR3 DNA reads TGTGCCAGCAGATTACGGGACAACTACGAGCAGTACTTC. Residues: CASRLRDNYEQYF.

This clonotype was counted at least ten times. The chain carries TRBV9 and TRBJ2-5, with a weak D call TRBD1 (6 bases). The V end was cut by 3 bases, the J end by 1 base, with 7 bases between. The CDR3 is made up of 13 amino acids. CDR1 SGDLS and CDR2 YYNGEE come from the germline V gene. DNA of the CDR3: TGTGCCAGCAGCGGGGACATCCAAGAGACCCAGTACTTC. Translating gives CASSGDIQETQYF.

This clonotype was detected a few times. The CDR3 is CASSRTTWIAPNNEQFF. The CDR3 coding sequence is TGTGCCAGCAGCCGAACTACCTGGATAGCTCCAAACAATGAGCAGTTCTTC. The V call is TRBV28, the J call TRBJ2-1; D is undetermined. The germline V and J ends were trimmed by 6 bases and 5 bases, with 23 bases remaining between them. The CDR3 has 17 amino acids. In germline, CDR1 is MDHEN, CDR2 SYDVKM.

This clonotype showed up just once. In nucleotides, the CDR3 is TGCAGTGCTAGAGAGCTAGCGGGAGTTGAGACCCAGTACTTC. Protein product: CSARELAGVETQYF. The V gene is TRBV20-1, the J gene TRBJ2-5; TRBD2 matches 10 bases. The germline V gene encodes CDR1 DFQATT and CDR2 SNEGSKA (reference sequence). This CDR3 has 14 amino acids. V shed 0 bases, J shed 5 bases, and the junction held 3 bases outside the gene matches.

Worth noting for this clonotype: This CDR3 is missing its conserved last phenylalanine or tryptophan, likely due to a read error. The rearrangement uses TRBV5-6 and TRBJ1-1; D uncertain. CDR3 size: 12 residues. Germline V lookup: CDR1 SGHDT, CDR2 YYEEEE. V was clipped by 4 bases and J by 4 bases, with 8 bases between them. CDR3 coding DNA: TGTGCCAGCAGCCCTAGTCGCACTGAAGCTTTCCTT. Its translation is CASSPSRTEAFL.

The V call is TRBV14, the J call TRBJ2-1; 9 nucleotides align to TRBD2. J gave up 2 bases and V 1 base, and 3 bases lay outside the gene matches. Germline CDR1 reads SGHDN; CDR2 reads FVKESK. This CDR3 region has 16 residues. The CDR3 loop is CASSQARGRAYNEQFF. In nucleotides, the CDR3 is TGTGCCAGCAGCCAAGCGCGCGGGAGGGCCTACAATGAGCAGTTCTTC.

Of note for this clonotype: Germline is not matched at one junction end, which may reflect a read error. This chain connects TRBV11-2 to TRBJ2-7, with 7 positions matching TRBD1. The CDR3 loop spans 15 amino acids. Germline assignment: CDR1 SGHAT and CDR2 FQNNGV. DNA of the CDR3: TGTGCCAGCAGCTTAGGACAGGGACCCGCGTACGAGCAGTGCTTC. Its protein is CASSLGQGPAYEQCF.

A word on this clonotype: This may come from a read error, since a much larger clone is one base off. The chain combines TRBV7-6 with TRBJ2-1; the match to TRBD2 covers 8 bases. The germline gives CDR1 SGHVS, CDR2 FNYEAQ. This CDR3 is built from 15 residues. As DNA, the CDR3 is TGTGCCAGCAGCTTAGGGACTAGCTTCTACAATGAGCAGCTCTTC. Protein: CASSLGTSFYNEQLF. Combining the CDR3 with reference TRBV7-6 and TRBJ2-1 gives the whole variable domain GAGVSQSPRYKVTKRGQDVALRCDPISGHVSLYWYRQALGQGPEFLTYFNYEAQQDKSGLPNDRFSAERPEGSISTLTIQRTEQRDSAMYRCASSLGTSFYNEQLFGPGTRLTVL.

Note on this clonotype: This may be a read error, as it is one base from a much larger clone. The chain carries TRBV7-9 and TRBJ1-1, with D unclear. Trimming removed 5 bases from V and 7 bases from J, with 8 bases in between. Germline-derived CDR1 and CDR2 are SEHNR and FQNEAQ (reference sequence). The CDR3 length is 11 residues. The CDR3 DNA is TGTGCCAGCAGCGTAGGAGGTGAAGCTTTCTTT. This sequence encodes CASSVGGEAFF. The full variable domain, in which reference TRBV7-9 and TRBJ1-1 provide the parts outside the CDR3, is DTGVSQNPRHKITKRGQNVTFRCDPISEHNRLYWYRQTLGQGPEFLTYFQNEAQLEKSRLLSDRFSAERPKGSFSTLEIQRTEQGDSAMYLCASSVGGEAFFGQGTRLTVV.

This clonotype was picked up a small number of times. J is TRBJ2-1 and V is TRBV28; 8 nucleotides agree with TRBD1. The V and J ends lost 2 bases and 2 bases, in that order; junction bases with no gene match: 2. Per the germline V gene, CDR1 is MDHEN and CDR2 is SYDVKM. The CDR3 loop spans 15 amino acids. CDR3 coding DNA: TGTGCCAGCAGTTTAGGGACAGGCCCCTACAATGAGCAGTTCTTC. This sequence encodes CASSLGTGPYNEQFF.

V and J are TRBV7-9 and TRBJ2-2; D uncertain. This CDR3 is 14 amino acids long. In germline, CDR1 is SEHNR, CDR2 FQNEAQ (reference sequence). The V end lost 4 bases, the J end lost 5 bases, and 11 bases lay between the germline ends. The CDR3 protein is CASSSSVATGELFF. DNA for the CDR3: TGTGCCAGCAGCTCTTCAGTTGCTACCGGGGAGCTGTTTTTT. Combining the CDR3 with reference TRBV7-9 and TRBJ2-2 gives the whole variable domain DTGVSQNPRHKITKRGQNVTFRCDPISEHNRLYWYRQTLGQGPEFLTYFQNEAQLEKSRLLSDRFSAERPKGSFSTLEIQRTEQGDSAMYLCASSSSVATGELFFGEGSRLTVL.

This clonotype was detected a few times. V usage is TRBV6-5 and J usage is TRBJ2-7; 13 positions match TRBD2. Germline values: CDR1 MNHEY, CDR2 SVGAGI. The CDR3 length is 14 residues. V lost 7 bases, J lost 6 bases, and 6 bases stayed unmatched. CDR3 residues: CASTGTSGTGEQYF. Written as DNA, the CDR3 is TGTGCCAGCACCGGGACTAGCGGGACGGGCGAGCAGTACTTC.

A remark on this clonotype: The CDR3 end shows no conserved phenylalanine or tryptophan, and so a read error is likely. Because the CDR3's place on the DNA is in doubt, the DNA is left out and the CDR3 is given as listed by TCRdb. The chain has TRBV27 and TRBJ2-1; TRBD2, the table's D call, was not compared with the DNA. The CDR3 comprises 12 residues, both ends counted. Germline V lookup: CDR1 MNHEY, CDR2 SMNVEV (reference sequence). CDR3 in amino acids: CASSPGTSGEFL.

V and J are TRBV4-3 and TRBJ2-1; 9 nucleotides align to TRBD2. V lost 5 bases, J lost 5 bases, and 13 bases stayed unmatched. The CDR3 spans 17 residues. Germline assignment: CDR1 LGHNA and CDR2 YSLEER. The CDR3 DNA sequence: TGCGCCAGCAGCGGTGGGACGGGACTAGCTATACACAATGAGCAGTTCTTC. This sequence encodes CASSGGTGLAIHNEQFF.

This clonotype was picked up a small number of times. The chain is built from TRBV27 and TRBJ1-1, with D hard to call. The ends were cut back, 3 bases at V and 6 bases at J, with 17 bases in the middle. Germline lookup yields CDR1 MNHEY and CDR2 SMNVEV (reference sequence). This CDR3 has 15 residues. Here the CDR3 reads CASSFNPGGVAEAFF. Written as DNA, the CDR3 is TGTGCCAGCAGTTTCAACCCAGGCGGGGTGGCTGAAGCTTTCTTT.